These T cell receptor beta chains were read from a single sample in a study of blood T cell repertoires in COVID-19. Repertoires were generated with immunoSEQ multiplex PCR, while TCRdb's copy carries only in-frame clones and drops some. Among about 240,000 clones listed, 82% were seen once. The specimen was peripheral blood. The source is a woman in her sixties with active or convalescent COVID-19. CDR3s include the opening cysteine and the closing phenylalanine or tryptophan. The D gene is left open where the match is weak. The size of a clone is reported for some rows only, either as once, few or many, or as a class for expanded clones.

TRBJ1-5,TRBD1,TRBV5-4,once,CASSLDRDHQPQHF,TGTGCCAGCAGCTTAGACAGGGACCATCAGCCCCAGCATTTT
TRBJ2-3,TRBD1,TRBV11-2,-,CASSLDRAVSTDTQYF,TGTGCCAGCAGCCTGGACAGGGCGGTAAGCACAGATACGCAGTATTTT
TRBJ2-3,TRBD2,TRBV27,-,CASSSPRVAGGLHTQYF,TGTGCCAGCAGTTCTCCCCGTGTAGCGGGGGGGCTTCATACGCAGTATTTT
TRBJ1-2,-,TRBV6-6,-,CASSWAVGKSDGYTF,TGTGCCAGCAGTTGGGCCGTCGGGAAGTCGGATGGCTACACCTTC
TRBJ1-2,-,TRBV30,-,CAWSPDSGGYGYTF,TGTGCCTGGAGTCCTGACTCCGGTGGCTATGGCTACACCTTC
TRBJ2-7,-,TRBV5-6,-,CASSLDPLQVYEQYF,TGTGCCAGCAGCTTGGATCCCTTACAAGTCTACGAGCAGTACTTC
TRBJ2-3,TRBD1,TRBV5-6,-,CASSLTGGGSSDTQYF,TGTGCCAGCAGTTTAACAGGGGGCGGTAGCTCAGATACGCAGTATTTT
TRBJ1-6,-,TRBV2,-,CASSRDIGSPLHF,TGTGCCAGCAGTAGGGACATTGGGTCACCCCTCCACTTT
TRBJ2-1,TRBD2,TRBV20-1,-,CSASLILAGGYNEQFF,TGCAGTGCTAGTCTTATTTTAGCGGGGGGATACAATGAGCAGTTCTTC
TRBJ1-1,-,TRBV12-5,-,CASGGTGILTEAFF,TGTGCTAGTGGCGGCACAGGGATTTTGACTGAAGCTTTCTTT
TRBJ1-2,-,TRBV7-9,-,CASSPGEYGYTF,TGTGCCAGCAGCCCAGGTGAATATGGCTACACCTTC
TRBJ1-6,-,TRBV19,-,CASSIADSPLHF,TGTGCCAGTAGTATAGCGGATTCACCCCTCCACTTT
TRBJ1-6,-,TRBV14,-,CASSQVRGSPLHF,TGTGCCAGCAGCCAAGTCAGGGGATCACCCCTCCACTTT
TRBJ1-6,-,TRBV29-1,once,CSVAPVQGSPLHF,TGCAGCGTAGCGCCGGTCCAAGGATCACCCCTCCACTTT